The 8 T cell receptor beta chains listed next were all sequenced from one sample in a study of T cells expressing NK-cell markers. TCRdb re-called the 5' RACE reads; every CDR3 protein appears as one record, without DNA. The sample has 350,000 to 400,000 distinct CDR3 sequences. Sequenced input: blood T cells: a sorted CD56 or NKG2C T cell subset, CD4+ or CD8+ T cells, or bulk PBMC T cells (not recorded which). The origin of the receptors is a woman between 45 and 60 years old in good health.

The CDR3 reads CSVWTGPYNEQFF. The gene calls are TRBV29-1 and TRBJ2-1; TCRdb selects TRBD2, and the lack of DNA leaves this call unchecked. This CDR3 contains 13 residues. The germline V gene has CDR1 SQVTM and CDR2 ANQGSEA.

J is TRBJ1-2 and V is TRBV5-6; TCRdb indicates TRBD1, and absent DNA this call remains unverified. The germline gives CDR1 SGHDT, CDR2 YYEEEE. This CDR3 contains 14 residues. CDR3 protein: CASSLAGQGEGYTF.

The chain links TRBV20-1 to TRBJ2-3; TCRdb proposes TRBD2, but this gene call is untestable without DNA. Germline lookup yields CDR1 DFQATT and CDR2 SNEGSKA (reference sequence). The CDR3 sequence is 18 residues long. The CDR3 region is CSARDPWGGGPQEDTQYF.

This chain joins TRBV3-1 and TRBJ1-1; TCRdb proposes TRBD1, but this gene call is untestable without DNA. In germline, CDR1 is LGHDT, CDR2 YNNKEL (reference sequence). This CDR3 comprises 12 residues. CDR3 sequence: CASSRGGAEAFF.

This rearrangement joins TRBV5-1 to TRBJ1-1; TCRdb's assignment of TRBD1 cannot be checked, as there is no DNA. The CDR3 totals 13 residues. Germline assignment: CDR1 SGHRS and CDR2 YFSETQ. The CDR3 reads CASSQGADTEAFF.

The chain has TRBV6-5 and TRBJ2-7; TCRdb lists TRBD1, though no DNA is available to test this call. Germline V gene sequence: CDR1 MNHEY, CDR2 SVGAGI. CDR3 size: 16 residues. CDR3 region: CASSPVWALGEDEQYF.

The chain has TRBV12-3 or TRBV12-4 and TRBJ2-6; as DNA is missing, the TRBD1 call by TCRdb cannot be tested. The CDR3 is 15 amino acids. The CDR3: CASNRLSSGANVLTF.

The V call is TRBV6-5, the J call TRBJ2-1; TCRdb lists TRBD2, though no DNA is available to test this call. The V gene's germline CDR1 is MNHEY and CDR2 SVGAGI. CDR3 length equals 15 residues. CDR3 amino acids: CTSSLLAGVVNEQFF.